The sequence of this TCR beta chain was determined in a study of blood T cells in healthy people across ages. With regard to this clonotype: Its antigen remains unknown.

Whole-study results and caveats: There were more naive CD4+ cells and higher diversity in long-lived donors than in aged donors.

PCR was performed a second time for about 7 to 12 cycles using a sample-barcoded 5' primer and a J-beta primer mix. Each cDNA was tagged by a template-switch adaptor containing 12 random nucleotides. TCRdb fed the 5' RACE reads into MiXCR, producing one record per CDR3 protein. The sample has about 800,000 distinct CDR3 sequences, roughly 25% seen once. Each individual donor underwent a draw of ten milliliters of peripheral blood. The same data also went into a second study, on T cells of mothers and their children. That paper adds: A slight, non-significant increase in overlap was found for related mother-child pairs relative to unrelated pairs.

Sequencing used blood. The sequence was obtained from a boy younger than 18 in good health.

Here the CDR3 DNA reads TGTGCCAGCAGCCCTAGTGGAGCGGGGGGGGCCAACGTCCTGACTTTC. Translation: CASSPSGAGGANVLTF. This chain uses TRBV7-6 with TRBJ2-6; 7 nucleotides match TRBD2. J gave up 4 bases and V 5 bases, and 8 bases lay outside the gene matches. Germline V gene data show CDR1 as SGHVS and CDR2 as FNYEAQ. The CDR3 totals 16 residues.